These 16 T cell receptor beta chains came from one sample sequenced in a study of blood T cells in healthy people across ages. Next came a second PCR, run for about 6 to 12 cycles, which used a sample-barcoded 5' primer along with a J-beta primer mix. Each CDR3 protein gets one entry after TCRdb re-called the 5' RACE reads with MiXCR. The sample holds approximately 580,000 distinct CDR3 sequences, around 24% seen once. Separately, the same data were catalogued under a study of T cells of mothers and their children.

Sequencing used blood. The receptors originated from a boy aged 5 to 17 in good health.

The J gene is TRBJ2-1, the V gene TRBV6-6, with unresolved D. The J call may be mistaken, given a closer DNA end match to TRBJ2-7. The CDR3 is 15 amino acids. Germline CDR1 is MNHNY and CDR2 is SVGAGI (reference sequence). The DNA of the CDR3 is TGTGCCAACCGCCCCGACCCCGATGGGGCCTACGAGCAGTACTTC. Encoded protein: CANRPDPDGAYEQYF.

This sequence joins TRBV6-5 and TRBJ2-7; tentatively, D is TRBD1 (6 bases). The CDR3 is 16 amino acids. Germline V gives CDR1 MNHEY, CDR2 SVGAGI. With 2 bases removed from V and 7 bases from J, the gap between germline ends came to 21 bases. CDR3 nucleotide sequence: TGTGCCAGCAGTTACCGGACAGAACTGAGGGCGGAAGAGCAGTACTTC. It specifies CASSYRTELRAEEQYF.

The sample holds a few counts of this clonotype. The rearrangement links TRBV11-2 to TRBJ2-1; TRBD1 is a possible D gene (6 bases). Germline lookup yields CDR1 SGHAT and CDR2 FQNNGV. The V end was cut by 2 bases, the J end by 6 bases, with 17 bases between. This CDR3 is 16 amino acids long. For the CDR3, the DNA is TGTGCCAGCAGCTTACTGCCCAGGGGCGGTTTCAATGAGCAGTTCTTC. Amino acids: CASSLLPRGGFNEQFF.

This clonotype turned up a few times. The V call is TRBV12-3 or TRBV12-4, the J call TRBJ2-7, with 11 bases lining up with TRBD1. V lost 0 bases to trimming and J lost 5 bases; unmatched junction nucleotides: 3. The CDR3 loop spans 15 amino acids. CDR3 sequence reads: CASSLAGTGGDEQYF. As DNA, the CDR3 is TGTGCCAGCAGTTTAGCGGGGACAGGGGGTGACGAGCAGTACTTC.

This rearrangement joins TRBV27 to TRBJ2-5, with a possible D match to TRBD1 (6 bases). The end of the DNA is better explained by TRBJ2-7, so the J call may be wrong. This CDR3 region has 15 residues. Germline assignment: CDR1 MNHEY and CDR2 SMNVEV (reference sequence). The CDR3 DNA follows: TGTGCCAGCAGTCCTTCCGGGAACAGGGACTACGAGCAGTACTTC. This gives the protein CASSPSGNRDYEQYF.

The chain recombines TRBV2 with TRBJ2-6, with 11 bases matching TRBD1. The germline V gene has CDR1 SNHLY and CDR2 FYNNEI. The CDR3 is made up of 16 amino acids. Trimming at V came to 8 bases and at J to 4 bases, leaving 7 bases not matched to a gene. The DNA for the CDR3 is TGTGCCAGCGGGACAGGGGGAGCGTCGGGGGCCAACGTCCTGACTTTC. Its translation: CASGTGGASGANVLTF.

This clonotype has just a few counts. V gene TRBV29-1 combines with J gene TRBJ2-1; D possibly matches TRBD1 or TRBD2 (6 bases each). The length of the CDR3 is 14 residues. Trimming cost V 3 bases and J 2 bases, with 11 bases left between them. CDR1 and CDR2 (germline): SQVTM, ANQGSEA. CDR3 amino acids: CSVDGGRAYNEQFF. The CDR3 DNA reads TGCAGCGTTGACGGGGGCAGGGCCTACAATGAGCAGTTCTTC.

The chain carries TRBV18 and TRBJ1-2, with no clear D. This CDR3 contains 15 residues. V lost 3 bases to trimming and J lost 5 bases, with 16 bases between them. CDR1 is KGHSH and CDR2 is LQKENI in the germline V gene. The CDR3: CASSPTENPGYGYTF. The CDR3 DNA reads TGTGCCAGCTCACCCACGGAGAACCCGGGGTATGGCTACACCTTC.

V usage is TRBV10-3 and J usage is TRBJ2-2; 10 positions agree with TRBD2. Trimming cost V 7 bases and J 4 bases; bases outside gene matches: 15. Germline values: CDR1 ENHRY, CDR2 SYGVKD. This CDR3 region has 18 residues. This CDR3 is CAIKGQKDEREGTGELFF. Here the CDR3 DNA reads TGTGCCATCAAGGGCCAAAAGGACGAGCGGGAGGGCACCGGGGAGCTGTTTTTT.

V gene TRBV9 combines with J gene TRBJ1-3; unclear D gene. Trimming took off 3 bases at V and 4 bases at J, with 2 bases between the two ends. In germline, CDR1 is SGDLS, CDR2 YYNGEE. The CDR3 has 11 residues. The CDR3: CASSEGNTIYF. The CDR3 bases are TGTGCCAGCAGCGAGGGAAACACCATATATTTT.

The chain combines TRBV4-3 with TRBJ2-5; D possibly corresponds to TRBD2 (7 bases). The assigned J gene may be wrong: the sequence end matches TRBJ2-7 better. Germline CDR1 and CDR2: LGHNA and YSLEER. There are 18 residues in the CDR3. CDR3 residues: CASSQEAGARSITYEQYF. The CDR3 nucleotides read TGCGCCAGCAGCCAAGAGGCGGGGGCGCGCTCTATCACCTACGAGCAGTACTTC.

The gene calls are TRBV4-1 and TRBJ1-2; TRBD1 might be the D (6 bases). This CDR3 is built from 18 residues. CDR1 and CDR2 from the germline V gene are MGHRA and YSYEKL. Trimming removed 0 bases at V and 0 bases at J, with 17 bases between. The CDR3 sequence: CASSQDLGRSGANYGYTF. The CDR3 DNA is TGCGCCAGCAGCCAAGATTTAGGTCGTTCAGGGGCTAACTATGGCTACACCTTC.

Only a few counts were recorded for this clonotype. The chain uses TRBV4-3 and TRBJ2-4; weak D call: TRBD2 (5 bases). Germline CDR1 is LGHNA and CDR2 is YSLEER. There are 16 residues in the CDR3. Trimming stripped 5 bases from V and 1 base from J, with 15 bases between. CDR3 sequence: CASSEDLLVAKNIQYF. The DNA of the CDR3 is TGCGCCAGCAGCGAGGACCTACTAGTCGCCAAAAACATTCAGTACTTC.

The V call is TRBV24-1, the J call TRBJ2-5, with 11 bases lining up with TRBD1. The better agreement between TRBJ2-7 and the DNA end casts doubt on the J call. The germline V gene encodes CDR1 KGHDR and CDR2 SFDVKD. The CDR3 is made up of 14 amino acids. CDR3 sequence reads: CATSDRDRGDEQYF. The DNA of the CDR3 is TGTGCCACCAGTGATCGGGACAGGGGGGACGAGCAGTACTTC.

The chain employs TRBV7-9 and TRBJ2-2; D possibly matches TRBD1 or TRBD2 (6 bases each). This CDR3 is 15 amino acids long. The V end lost 0 bases, the J end lost 3 bases, and 8 bases lay between the germline ends. Per the germline V gene, CDR1 is SEHNR and CDR2 is FQNEAQ (reference sequence). The CDR3 coding sequence is TGTGCCAGCAGCTTAGCGGGGGGCTACACCGGGGAGCTGTTTTTT. Residues: CASSLAGGYTGELFF.

There are a few counts of this clonotype. The rearrangement joins TRBV29-1 to TRBJ1-2; D is perhaps TRBD1 (5 bases). Trimming left V 6 bases short and J 12 bases short, with 14 bases between. The CDR3 has 10 amino acids. Germline V lookup: CDR1 SQVTM, CDR2 ANQGSEA. The CDR3 loop reads CSVGDEGDTF. DNA of the CDR3: TGCAGCGTGGGGGACGAAGGGGACACCTTC.